Listed here is a single T cell receptor beta chain. Its target is unknown. The data derive from a study of T cell responses to AZD1222 COVID-19 vaccine. Method: immunoSEQ multiplex PCR; TCRdb's copy keeps in-frame clones and lacks some. This sample has tens of thousands of clones, with roughly 83% found just once. The study's findings and limits: Among the donors, most were white British and more were female, and clonal diversity was possibly underestimated.

Germline loops: CDR1 MNHEY, CDR2 SMNVEV (reference sequence). The V segment lost 10 bases and the J segment 3 bases; nucleotides outside the gene matches: 14. This CDR3 comprises 16 residues. The chain couples TRBV27 to TRBJ2-3, with 9 bases that match TRBD1. The origin of this receptor is an adult who received the AZD1222 COVID-19 vaccine. The sequencing here drew on peripheral blood, taken 28 days after the second AZD1222 dose. The CDR3 DNA is TGTGCCACTACCTTTAGGACAGGGGCGACGACAGATACGCAGTATTTT. Protein sequence: CATTFRTGATTDTQYF.